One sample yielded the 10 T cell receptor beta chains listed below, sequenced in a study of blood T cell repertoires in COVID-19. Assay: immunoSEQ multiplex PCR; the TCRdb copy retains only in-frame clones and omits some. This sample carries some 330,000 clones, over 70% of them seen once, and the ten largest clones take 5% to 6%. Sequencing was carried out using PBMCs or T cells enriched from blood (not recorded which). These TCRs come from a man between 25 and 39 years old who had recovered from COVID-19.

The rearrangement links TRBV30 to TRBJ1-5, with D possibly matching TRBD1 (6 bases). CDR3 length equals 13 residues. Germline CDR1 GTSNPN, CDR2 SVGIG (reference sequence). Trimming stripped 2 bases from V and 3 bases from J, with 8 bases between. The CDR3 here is CAWSHRANQPQHF. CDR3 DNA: TGTGCCTGGAGTCACAGGGCCAATCAGCCCCAGCATTTT.

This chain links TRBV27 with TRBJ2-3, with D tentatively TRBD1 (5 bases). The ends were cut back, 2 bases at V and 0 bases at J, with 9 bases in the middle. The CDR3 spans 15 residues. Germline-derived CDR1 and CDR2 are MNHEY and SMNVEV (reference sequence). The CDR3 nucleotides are TGTGCCAGCAGTTTAGTGTCAGGGAGCACAGATACGCAGTATTTT. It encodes CASSLVSGSTDTQYF.

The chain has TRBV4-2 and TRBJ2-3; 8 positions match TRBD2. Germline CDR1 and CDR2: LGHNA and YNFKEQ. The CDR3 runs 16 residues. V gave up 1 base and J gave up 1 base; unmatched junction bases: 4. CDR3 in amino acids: CASSQVLAGGTDTQYF. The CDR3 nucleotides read TGTGCCAGCAGCCAAGTCCTAGCGGGCGGCACAGATACGCAGTATTTT.

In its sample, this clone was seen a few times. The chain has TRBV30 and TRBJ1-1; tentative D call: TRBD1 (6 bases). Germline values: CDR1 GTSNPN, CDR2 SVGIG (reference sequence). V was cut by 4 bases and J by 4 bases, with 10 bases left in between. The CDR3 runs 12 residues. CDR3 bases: TGTGCCTGGACAGGGGTTGCCACTGAAGCTTTCTTT. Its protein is CAWTGVATEAFF.

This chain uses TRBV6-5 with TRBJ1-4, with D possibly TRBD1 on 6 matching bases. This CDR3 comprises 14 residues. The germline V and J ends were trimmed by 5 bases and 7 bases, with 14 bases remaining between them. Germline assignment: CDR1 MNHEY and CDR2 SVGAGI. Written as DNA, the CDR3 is TGTGCCAGCAGTCGACGGGACACAGCTGAAAAACTGTTTTTT. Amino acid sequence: CASSRRDTAEKLFF.

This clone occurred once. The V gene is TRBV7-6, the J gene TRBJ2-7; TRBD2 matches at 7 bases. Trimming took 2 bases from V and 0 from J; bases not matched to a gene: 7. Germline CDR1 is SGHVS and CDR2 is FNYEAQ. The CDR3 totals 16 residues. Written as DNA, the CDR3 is TGTGCCAGCAGCTTAACGTCTAGCGGCGCCTCCTACGAGCAGTACTTC. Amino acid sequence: CASSLTSSGASYEQYF.

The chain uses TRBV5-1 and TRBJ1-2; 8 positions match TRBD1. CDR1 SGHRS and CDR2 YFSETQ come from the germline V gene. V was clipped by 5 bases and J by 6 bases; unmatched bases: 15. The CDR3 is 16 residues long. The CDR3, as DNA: TGCGCCAGCAGTTTCGGACAGGGCAAAGTTTTACATGGCTACACCTTC. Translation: CASSFGQGKVLHGYTF.

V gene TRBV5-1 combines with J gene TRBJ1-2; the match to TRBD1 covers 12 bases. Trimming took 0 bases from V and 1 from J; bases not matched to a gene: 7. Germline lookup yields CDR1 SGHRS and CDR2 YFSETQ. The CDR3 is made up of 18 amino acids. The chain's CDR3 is CASSLAWDRGRSNYGYTF. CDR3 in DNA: TGCGCCAGCAGCTTGGCCTGGGACAGGGGGCGGAGTAACTATGGCTACACCTTC.

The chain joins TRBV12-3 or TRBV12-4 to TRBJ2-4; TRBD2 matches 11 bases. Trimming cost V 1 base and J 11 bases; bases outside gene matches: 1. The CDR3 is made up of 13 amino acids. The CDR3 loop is CASSLGLAGFQYF. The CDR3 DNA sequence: TGTGCCAGCAGTTTAGGACTAGCGGGATTTCAGTACTTC.

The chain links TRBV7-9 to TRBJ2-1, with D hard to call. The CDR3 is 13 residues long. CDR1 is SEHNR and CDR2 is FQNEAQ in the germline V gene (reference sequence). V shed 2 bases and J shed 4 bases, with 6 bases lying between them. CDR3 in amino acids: CASSLKIYNEQFF. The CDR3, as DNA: TGTGCCAGCAGCTTAAAAATATACAATGAGCAGTTCTTC. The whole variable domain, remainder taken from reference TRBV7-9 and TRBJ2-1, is DTGVSQNPRHKITKRGQNVTFRCDPISEHNRLYWYRQTLGQGPEFLTYFQNEAQLEKSRLLSDRFSAERPKGSFSTLEIQRTEQGDSAMYLCASSLKIYNEQFFGPGTRLTVL.